The sequence of this TCR beta chain was determined in a study of CD4+ T cells in melanoma. The table came from immunoSEQ multiplex PCR; TCRdb's copy has only in-frame clones and leaves some out. The table lists over 45,000 clones, roughly two thirds of them singletons. About this clone itself: Its antigen is currently unknown.

The study's findings and limits: Diverse differentiation states were reported for melanoma neoantigen-specific CD4+ T cells. CD8+ T cell, macrophage and B cell function reportedly correlated with neoantigen-specific CD4+ T cells.

Germline CDR1 reads LNHDA; CDR2 reads SQIVND (reference sequence). Trimming left V 6 bases short and J 7 bases short, with 9 bases between. This CDR3 has 11 residues. Sequences were obtained from tumor tissue. This clonotype was sampled from a human donor with melanoma. The chain links TRBV19 to TRBJ1-2; D unresolved. The CDR3: CASRTGLGYTF. CDR3 DNA: TGTGCCAGTAGGACCGGCCTTGGCTACACCTTC.